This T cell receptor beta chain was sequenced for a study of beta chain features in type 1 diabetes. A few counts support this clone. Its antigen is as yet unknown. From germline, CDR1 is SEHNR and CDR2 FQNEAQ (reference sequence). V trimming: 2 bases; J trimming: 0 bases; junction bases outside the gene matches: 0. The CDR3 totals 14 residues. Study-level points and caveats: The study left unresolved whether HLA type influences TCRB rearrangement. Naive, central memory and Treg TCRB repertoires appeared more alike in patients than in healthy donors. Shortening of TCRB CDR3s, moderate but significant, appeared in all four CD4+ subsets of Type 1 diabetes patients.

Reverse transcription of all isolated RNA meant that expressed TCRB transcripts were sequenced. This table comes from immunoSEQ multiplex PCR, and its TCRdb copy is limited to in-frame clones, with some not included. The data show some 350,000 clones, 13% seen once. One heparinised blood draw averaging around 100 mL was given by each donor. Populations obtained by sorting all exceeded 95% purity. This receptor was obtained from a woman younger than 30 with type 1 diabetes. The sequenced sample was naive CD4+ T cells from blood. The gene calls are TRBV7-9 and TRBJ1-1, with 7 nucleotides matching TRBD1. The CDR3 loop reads CASSLQGVNTEAFF. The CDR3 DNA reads TGTGCCAGCAGCTTACAGGGGGTGAACACTGAAGCTTTCTTT. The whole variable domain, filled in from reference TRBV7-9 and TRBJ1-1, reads DTGVSQNPRHKITKRGQNVTFRCDPISEHNRLYWYRQTLGQGPEFLTYFQNEAQLEKSRLLSDRFSAERPKGSFSTLEIQRTEQGDSAMYLCASSLQGVNTEAFFGQGTRLTVV.